The 9 T cell receptor beta chains below come from one sample, sequenced in a study of spatial heterogeneity in lung cancer. A single record per CDR3 protein comes from TCRdb applying MiXCR to the 5' RACE reads. The sample holds under 50,000 distinct CDR3 sequences, around 5% seen once. Indicated time point: sample taken at primary tumor resection. The sample here was PBMCs, taken at surgery. The receptors stem from a female donor with early-stage non-small cell lung cancer.

This clonotype was recorded at least ten times. The V and J genes are TRBV29-1 and TRBJ2-3; 9 bases match TRBD1. Per the germline V gene, CDR1 is SQVTM and CDR2 is ANQGSEA. V lost 4 bases, J lost 4 bases, and 12 bases stayed unmatched. This CDR3 region has 16 residues. The CDR3 DNA reads TGCAGCGTTGGAACGATTGGGACAGGGCTGCCAGATACGCAGTATTTT. Its protein is CSVGTIGTGLPDTQYF.

This clonotype was observed many times. This CDR3 is CASLQGNTEAFF. The DNA of the CDR3 is TGTGCCAGTTTGCAGGGGAACACTGAAGCTTTCTTT. V gene TRBV7-9 combines with J gene TRBJ1-1; D is perhaps TRBD1 (5 bases). Between the trimmed V and J ends, which lost 9 bases and 1 base, there was a span of 9 bases. The germline CDR1 and CDR2 sequences are SEHNR and FQNEAQ (reference sequence). This CDR3 contains 12 residues. The full variable domain, rest sourced from reference TRBV7-9 and TRBJ1-1, is DTGVSQNPRHKITKRGQNVTFRCDPISEHNRLYWYRQTLGQGPEFLTYFQNEAQLEKSRLLSDRFSAERPKGSFSTLEIQRTEQGDSAMYLCASLQGNTEAFFGQGTRLTVV.

Ten or more counts support this clonotype. V is TRBV14 and J is TRBJ2-6; 8 positions match TRBD2. V was pared by 6 bases and J by 0 bases, with 16 bases of the junction left unmatched. Germline-derived CDR1 and CDR2 are SGHDN and FVKESK. The CDR3 loop spans 20 amino acids. The CDR3 spells CASSRSRASGYSSGANVLTF. The CDR3 nucleotides read TGTGCCAGCAGTCGCTCCCGGGCTAGCGGGTATAGCTCTGGGGCCAACGTCCTGACTTTC.

A word on this clonotype: Given a much more abundant clone one base away, this may be a read error. The rearrangement joins TRBV20-1 to TRBJ2-7; D is unresolved. The CDR3 runs to 12 residues. Trimming stripped 0 bases from V and 6 bases from J, with 9 bases between. Per the germline V gene, CDR1 is DFQATT and CDR2 is SNEGSKA (reference sequence). CDR3 in DNA: TGCAGTGCTAGAGATGTGTGGTCCGAGCAGTACTTC. This codes for CSARDVWSEQYF.

This clonotype appeared a few times. CDR3 DNA sequence: TGTGCCAGCAGAGCCCCGGGGAACAATCAGCCCCAGCATTTT. Translation: CASRAPGNNQPQHF. The chain uses TRBV28 and TRBJ1-5; D uncertain. The CDR3 consists of 14 residues. Trimming left V 6 bases short and J 3 bases short, with 12 bases between. Germline CDR1 is MDHEN and CDR2 is SYDVKM.

There are many counts of this clonotype. The gene calls are TRBV19 and TRBJ2-1; D is ambiguous. The V end was cut by 3 bases, the J end by 2 bases, with 5 bases between. The germline CDR1 and CDR2 sequences are LNHDA and SQIVND (reference sequence). CDR3 length equals 13 residues. The CDR3 DNA reads as TGTGCCAGTAGTATTAGCACCTACAATGAGCAGTTCTTC. Translating gives CASSISTYNEQFF.

This clonotype has at least ten counts. The chain has TRBV29-1 and TRBJ2-3; perhaps TRBD2 as D (5 bases). CDR3 length equals 14 residues. Between the trimmed V and J ends, which lost 5 bases and 0 bases, there was a span of 12 bases. Germline CDR1 and CDR2: SQVTM and ANQGSEA. CDR3 bases: TGCAGCGTTACACCGGGATATAGCACAGATACGCAGTATTTT. Translated, it gives CSVTPGYSTDTQYF.

This clonotype was seen at least ten times. The J gene is TRBJ2-7, the V gene TRBV23-1; possible D gene TRBD2, 5 bases. TRBV23-1 is an open reading frame whose function is uncertain. The CDR3 sequence is 13 residues long. The ends were cut back, 9 bases at V and 5 bases at J, with 17 bases in the middle. The CDR3 protein is CASAPEAADEQYF. DNA of the CDR3: TGCGCCAGTGCCCCAGAAGCGGCCGACGAGCAGTACTTC.

This clonotype was picked up many times. This sequence joins TRBV7-2 and TRBJ1-3; maybe TRBD1 (6 bases). The V gene lost 5 bases and the J gene lost 0 bases, with 14 bases spanning the gap. Germline V gives CDR1 SGHTA, CDR2 FQGNSA. The CDR3 has 16 residues. Here the CDR3 DNA reads TGTGCCAGCAGCCGACAGGTCGTATCCTCTGGAAACACCATATATTTT. Encoded protein: CASSRQVVSSGNTIYF.